Below are 27 T cell receptor beta chains sequenced from a single sample in a study of yellow fever vaccine responses in identical twins. One entry per CDR3 protein, called by TCRdb with MiXCR from the RT-PCR reads. Altogether roughly 14,000 distinct CDR3 sequences are present, about 88% being singletons, with the ten largest covering around 0.64%. This sample comprised T cells from blood (PBMCs), unsorted or a sorted subset (not recorded which), obtained before or after yellow fever vaccination (not recorded which). The receptor source for this set is a woman younger than 30 who received the yellow fever vaccine.

This rearrangement joins TRBV10-1 to TRBJ1-1, with no clear D. Germline V CDR1 and CDR2: WNHNN, SYGVQD (reference sequence). CDR3 length equals 13 residues. V lost 2 bases to trimming and J lost 8 bases, with 12 bases between them. In DNA, the CDR3 is TGCGCCAGCAGTGAGACACCGGGCGGCGAAGCTTTCTTT. It translates to CASSETPGGEAFF.

The V call is TRBV29-1, the J call TRBJ1-4, with TRBD1 as a possible D gene (5 bases). CDR3 length: 11 residues. Germline loops: CDR1 SQVTM, CDR2 ANQGSEA. Between the trimmed V and J ends, which lost 3 bases and 7 bases, there was a span of 6 bases. The DNA of the CDR3 is TGCAGCGTTGAGGGGGGTGAAAAACTGTTTTTT. It specifies CSVEGGEKLFF.

The CDR3 spells CASSPGTFYGYTF. DNA for the CDR3: TGTGCCAGCAGCCCCGGGACCTTCTATGGCTACACCTTC. The chain has TRBV3-1 and TRBJ1-2; D may be TRBD1 (5 bases). This CDR3 has 13 residues. V was clipped by 4 bases and J by 4 bases, with 10 bases between them. Germline V lookup: CDR1 LGHDT, CDR2 YNNKEL (reference sequence).

The gene calls are TRBV13 and TRBJ1-2; D is undetermined. Looked up from germline, CDR1 is PRHDT and CDR2 is FYEKMQ (reference sequence). The CDR3 has 15 amino acids. V lost 11 bases and J lost 3, with 22 bases in between. The CDR3 DNA reads TGTGCCGCCGGCCCGGGAAGGGTCGACGACTATGGCTACACCTTC. The encoded protein is CAAGPGRVDDYGYTF. Together with reference TRBV13 and TRBJ1-2, the CDR3 gives the full variable domain: AAGVIQSPRHLIKEKRETATLKCYPIPRHDTVYWYQQGPGQDPQFLISFYEKMQSDKGSIPDRFSAQQFSDYHSELNMSSLELGDSALYFCAAGPGRVDDYGYTFGSGTRLTVV.

The chain is built from TRBV7-8 and TRBJ1-6, with 7 bases matching TRBD1. CDR3 size: 15 residues. V gave up 3 bases and J gave up 8 bases; unmatched junction bases: 7. In germline, CDR1 is SGHVS, CDR2 FQNEAQ. The CDR3 sequence is CASSFRDSFDSPLHF. The CDR3, as DNA: TGTGCCAGCAGCTTCCGGGACAGCTTTGATTCACCCCTCCACTTT. The variable domain in full, with the rest retrieved from reference TRBV7-8 and TRBJ1-6, is GAGVSQSPRYKVAKRGQDVALRCDPISGHVSLFWYQQALGQGPEFLTYFQNEAQLDKSGLPSDRFFAERPEGSVSTLKIQRTQQEDSAVYLCASSFRDSFDSPLHFGNGTRLTVT.

For the CDR3, the DNA is TGTGCCACCAGCAGAGACCCGGGACAGACCAATGGGGCTTTCTTT. It yields the protein CATSRDPGQTNGAFF. The chain has TRBV15 and TRBJ1-1; 7 bases map to TRBD1. In germline, CDR1 is LNHNV, CDR2 YYDKDF (reference sequence). V lost 0 bases, J lost 11 bases, and 12 bases stayed unmatched. CDR3 length: 15 residues.

The chain uses TRBV4-3 and TRBJ2-5, with D maybe TRBD2 (5 bases). CDR1 is LGHNA, CDR2 YSLEER, per germline. V dropped 1 base and J dropped 2 bases, with 8 bases sitting between them. This CDR3 contains 14 residues. The DNA for the CDR3 is TGCGCCAGCAGCCAAGCGGGGAGACAAGAGACCCAGTACTTC. It yields the protein CASSQAGRQETQYF.

The chain joins TRBV3-1 to TRBJ1-2; D is uncertain. Looked up from germline, CDR1 is LGHDT and CDR2 is YNNKEL (reference sequence). CDR3 length equals 14 residues. V shed 0 bases and J shed 4 bases, with 9 bases lying between them. This CDR3 is CASSQDLGSYGYTF. The CDR3 DNA is TGTGCCAGCAGCCAAGATCTAGGTTCCTATGGCTACACCTTC.

V usage is TRBV7-2 and J usage is TRBJ2-7; 7 bases are a match to TRBD1. Germline loops: CDR1 SGHTA, CDR2 FQGNSA. CDR3 length: 13 amino acids. V was clipped by 5 bases and J by 2 bases; unmatched bases: 3. The DNA of the CDR3 is TGTGCCAGCAGCCTGGACAGGACCTACGAGCAGTACTTC. It is translated as CASSLDRTYEQYF.

This clonotype occurred a few times. The chain employs TRBV14 and TRBJ1-6, with D perhaps matching TRBD1 (6 bases). Deletions cut 4 bases from V and 4 bases from J, with 8 bases between. CDR1 and CDR2 from the germline V gene are SGHDN and FVKESK. The CDR3 has 14 residues. Here the CDR3 DNA reads TGTGCCAGCAGCCGAGGACAGTATAATTCACCCCTCCACTTT. It codes for CASSRGQYNSPLHF.

V gene TRBV29-1 combines with J gene TRBJ2-7; TRBD2 agrees at 9 bases. V was clipped by 7 bases and J by 6 bases; unmatched bases: 7. The CDR3 is 12 amino acids. Germline assignment: CDR1 SQVTM and CDR2 ANQGSEA. The CDR3: CSARSGSSEQYF. In DNA, the CDR3 is TGCAGCGCACGTAGCGGGAGCTCCGAGCAGTACTTC.

The rearrangement uses TRBV11-3 and TRBJ2-1; 8 bases agree with TRBD1. Trimming removed 5 bases from V and 9 bases from J; junction bases left unmatched: 12. Germline V gene sequence: CDR1 SGHNT, CDR2 YENEEA. This CDR3 comprises 15 residues. CDR3 nucleotide sequence: TGTGCCAGCAGCGAGGGGCAGGGGGCGTCGATTGAGCAGTTCTTC. Translating it yields CASSEGQGASIEQFF.

CDR3 in DNA: TGTGCCAGCAGCCGGACAGGGGATCTTAGCACAGATACGCAGTATTTT. Residues: CASSRTGDLSTDTQYF. The chain combines TRBV11-1 with TRBJ2-3; 9 positions match TRBD1. CDR3 length equals 16 residues. Per germline, CDR1 SGHAT and CDR2 FQDESV (reference sequence). Unmatched junction bases numbered 6, after V lost 5 bases and J lost 0 bases.

This clonotype was recorded once. This sequence joins TRBV28 and TRBJ2-7, with D unclear. The CDR3 runs 14 residues. V lost 8 bases, J lost 0 bases, and 14 bases lay in between. Per the germline V gene, CDR1 is MDHEN and CDR2 is SYDVKM. The chain's CDR3 is CASPRTSDSYEQYF. CDR3 coding DNA: TGTGCCAGCCCCCGGACCTCGGACTCCTACGAGCAGTACTTC.

The rearrangement joins TRBV7-6 to TRBJ2-7; D remains ambiguous. Germline CDR1 SGHVS, CDR2 FNYEAQ. This CDR3 is 16 amino acids long. V was pared by 8 bases and J by 2 bases, with 22 bases between. The CDR3 sequence is CASDKNRTGRPYEQYV. CDR3 coding DNA: TGTGCCAGCGATAAAAACCGAACCGGGCGCCCCTACGAGCAGTACGTC.

The genes are TRBV28 and TRBJ2-3, with D uncertain. V was pared by 2 bases and J by 1 base, with 13 bases between. The CDR3 runs 16 residues. Germline V gene sequence: CDR1 MDHEN, CDR2 SYDVKM. CDR3 nucleotides: TGTGCCAGCAGTTTAGGCAGTTGGTTTGGCACAGATACGCAGTATTTT. Translating it yields CASSLGSWFGTDTQYF. The full variable domain, in which reference TRBV28 and TRBJ2-3 provide the parts outside the CDR3, is DVKVTQSSRYLVKRTGEKVFLECVQDMDHENMFWYRQDPGLGLRLIYFSYDVKMKEKGDIPEGYSVSREKKERFSLILESASTNQTSMYLCASSLGSWFGTDTQYFGPGTRLTVL.

The V gene is TRBV4-2, the J gene TRBJ2-1, with 13 bases lining up with TRBD2. The V segment lost 2 bases and the J segment 5 bases; nucleotides outside the gene matches: 3. The CDR3 is made up of 16 amino acids. The germline V gene encodes CDR1 LGHNA and CDR2 YNFKEQ. The CDR3 here is CASSQPGTSGDNEQFF. CDR3 sequence (DNA): TGTGCCAGCAGCCAACCCGGGACTAGCGGGGACAATGAGCAGTTCTTC.

This chain joins TRBV11-1 and TRBJ2-4, with a tentative D call TRBD2 (5 bases). Per germline, CDR1 SGHAT and CDR2 FQDESV (reference sequence). The CDR3 has 17 residues. V gave up 1 base and J gave up 0 bases, with 13 bases separating them. The CDR3: CASSLEWEQGAKNIQYF. As DNA, the CDR3 is TGTGCCAGCAGCTTAGAATGGGAGCAAGGAGCCAAAAACATTCAGTACTTC.

This sequence joins TRBV10-1 and TRBJ2-2; no clear D. CDR1 and CDR2 (germline): WNHNN, SYGVQD (reference sequence). V dropped 6 bases and J dropped 4 bases, with 12 bases sitting between them. The CDR3 is 14 amino acids. The CDR3 loop is CASREHRPTGELFF. The DNA of the CDR3 is TGCGCCAGCAGGGAGCACCGGCCCACCGGGGAGCTGTTTTTT.

The chain combines TRBV20-1 with TRBJ2-2; 10 nucleotides align to TRBD2. Trimming cost V 0 bases and J 3 bases; bases outside gene matches: 4. Germline V gene sequence: CDR1 DFQATT, CDR2 SNEGSKA (reference sequence). The CDR3 consists of 16 residues. The CDR3 protein is CSAREMTSGYTGELFF. The CDR3 DNA follows: TGCAGTGCTAGAGAGATGACTAGCGGGTACACCGGGGAGCTGTTTTTT.

CDR3 sequence reads: CASRTQGMNTEAFF. In DNA, the CDR3 is TGTGCCAGCAGGACGCAGGGAATGAACACTGAAGCTTTCTTT. The chain employs TRBV12-3 or TRBV12-4 and TRBJ1-1, with a weak D call TRBD1 (5 bases). The V end lost 6 bases, the J end lost 0 bases, and 11 bases lay between the germline ends. The CDR3 consists of 14 residues.

The V gene is TRBV4-1, the J gene TRBJ1-6, with D possibly being TRBD1 (5 bases). The CDR3 has 16 amino acids. The V end lost 0 bases, the J end lost 5 bases, and 11 bases lay between the germline ends. The germline V gene has CDR1 MGHRA and CDR2 YSYEKL. CDR3 in amino acids: CASSQEGGLNNSPLHF. CDR3 DNA: TGCGCCAGCAGCCAAGAGGGGGGATTGAATAATTCACCCCTCCACTTT.

The chain employs TRBV3-1 and TRBJ1-1, with D uncertain. The length of the CDR3 is 14 residues. CDR1 and CDR2 from the germline V gene are LGHDT and YNNKEL (reference sequence). V shed 1 base and J shed 0 bases, with 6 bases lying between them. Here the CDR3 reads CASSQGRVNTEAFF. The CDR3 DNA sequence: TGTGCCAGCAGCCAAGGACGGGTGAACACTGAAGCTTTCTTT.

Concerning this clonotype itself: Germline and junction disagree at one end, which may indicate a read error. The chain links TRBV2 to TRBJ2-1; TRBD2 agrees at 11 bases. The CDR3 covers 17 residues. Germline V gene data show CDR1 as SNHLY and CDR2 as FYNNEI. The CDR3 nucleotides read TGTGCCAGCAGTGACCAACTTGGACTAGCGGGCTACACTGAGCAGTTCTTC. Translating it yields CASSDQLGLAGYTEQFF.

The V and J genes are TRBV28 and TRBJ1-1; maybe TRBD1 (6 bases). The length of the CDR3 is 12 residues. CDR1 MDHEN and CDR2 SYDVKM come from the germline V gene. The V gene lost 6 bases and the J gene lost 13 bases, with 18 bases spanning the gap. CDR3 region: CASRRQDRPGFF. Written as DNA, the CDR3 is TGTGCCAGCAGGCGACAGGACCGTCCGGGTTTCTTT.

V and J are TRBV10-3 and TRBJ1-1; no clear D. From germline, CDR1 is ENHRY and CDR2 SYGVKD. Trimming took 8 bases from V and 0 from J, leaving 13 bases between them. The CDR3 consists of 14 residues. The DNA for the CDR3 is TGTGCCATCGGCGCGGGCCTTATGAACACTGAAGCTTTCTTT. Amino acids: CAIGAGLMNTEAFF.

The chain joins TRBV15 to TRBJ2-2; TRBD2 matches 11 bases. In germline, CDR1 is LNHNV, CDR2 YYDKDF (reference sequence). With V trimmed by 1 base and J by 4 bases, 5 bases remained unmatched. The CDR3 loop spans 17 amino acids. CDR3 residues: CATSRVLSGGATGELFF. CDR3 coding DNA: TGTGCCACCAGCAGAGTGCTTAGCGGGGGGGCCACCGGGGAGCTGTTTTTT. Complete variable domain (other parts from reference TRBV15 and TRBJ2-2): DAMVIQNPRYQVTQFGKPVTLSCSQTLNHNVMYWYQQKSSQAPKLLFHYYDKDFNNEADTPDNFQSRRPNTSFCFLDIRSPGLGDTAMYLCATSRVLSGGATGELFFGEGSRLTVL.